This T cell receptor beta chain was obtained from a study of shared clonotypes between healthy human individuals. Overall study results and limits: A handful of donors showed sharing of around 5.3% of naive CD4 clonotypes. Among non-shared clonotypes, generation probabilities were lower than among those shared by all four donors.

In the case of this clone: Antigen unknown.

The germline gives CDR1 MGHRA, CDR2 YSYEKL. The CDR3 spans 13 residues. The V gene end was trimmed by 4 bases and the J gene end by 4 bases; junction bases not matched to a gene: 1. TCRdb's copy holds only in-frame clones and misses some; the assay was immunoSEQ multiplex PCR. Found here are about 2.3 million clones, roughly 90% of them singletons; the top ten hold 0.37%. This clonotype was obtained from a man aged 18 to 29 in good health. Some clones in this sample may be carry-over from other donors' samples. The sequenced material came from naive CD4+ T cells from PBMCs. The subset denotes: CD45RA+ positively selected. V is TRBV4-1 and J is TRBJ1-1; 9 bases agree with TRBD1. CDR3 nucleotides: TGCGCCAGCAGCCCGGACAGGGGCACTGAAGCTTTCTTT. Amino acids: CASSPDRGTEAFF.